This T cell receptor beta chain was identified in a study of OX40 agonist ivuxolimab in advanced cancers. Whole-study context: Patients assigned to dose escalation were diagnosed with hepatocellular carcinoma, melanoma, renal cell or head and neck cancer.

Repertoires were generated with immunoSEQ multiplex PCR, while TCRdb's copy carries only in-frame clones and drops some. This sample has over 70,000 clones; 75% to 85% occur once, and the top ten carry around 5%. This CDR3 contains 18 residues. Trimming took 0 bases from V and 2 from J; bases not matched to a gene: 7. CDR1 and CDR2 from the germline V gene are SGDLS and YYNGEE. V is TRBV9 and J is TRBJ2-1, with 11 bases identical to TRBD2. This material consisted of CD4+ or CD8+ T cells sorted from blood, taken in a trial of the OX40 agonist ivuxolimab. The clonotype comes from an adult with an advanced solid tumor such as melanoma, head and neck, liver or kidney cancer. The CDR3 region has the DNA TGTGCCAGCAGCGTAGGTGGGGCTAGCGGGAGGACCTACAATGAGCAGTTCTTC. Amino acids: CASSVGGASGRTYNEQFF.